Listed here are 26 T cell receptor beta chains from one sample, sequenced in a study of cytomegalovirus exposure and HLA in healthy donors. Sequencing used immunoSEQ multiplex PCR; TCRdb keeps in-frame clones, though not all of them. Here the sample spans approximately 100,000 clones, approximately 94% being singletons. The sequencing sample was made of PBMCs. These receptors were collected from a woman under 40 in good health and CMV-seropositive.

This clone was detected once. V and J are TRBV7-2 and TRBJ1-2, with D unresolved. Germline V gives CDR1 SGHTA, CDR2 FQGNSA. V was trimmed by 1 base and J by 4 bases, leaving 19 bases between them. This CDR3 is built from 17 residues. CDR3 in amino acids: CASSLVKISSSVYGYTF. For the CDR3, the DNA is TGTGCCAGCAGCTTAGTTAAGATATCTTCCAGTGTCTATGGCTACACCTTC.

The chain has TRBV27 and TRBJ1-3; D call uncertain. V was cut by 3 bases and J by 0 bases, with 3 bases left in between. The V gene's germline CDR1 is MNHEY and CDR2 SMNVEV (reference sequence). This CDR3 comprises 13 residues. CDR3 residues: CASSLSSGNTIYF. The CDR3 nucleotides read TGTGCCAGCAGTTTGAGCTCTGGAAACACCATATATTTT.

V usage is TRBV11-2 and J usage is TRBJ2-3; TRBD2 agrees at 12 bases. Trimming took 5 bases from V and 6 from J; bases not matched to a gene: 3. Germline V gene lookup returns CDR1 SGHAT and CDR2 FQNNGV. The CDR3 spans 14 residues. The CDR3 sequence is CASSRLAGDDTQYF. In DNA form, the CDR3 reads TGTGCCAGCAGCCGACTAGCGGGAGATGATACGCAGTATTTT.

This clone was observed a single time. The chain has TRBV1 and TRBJ2-5; the listed D gene, TRBD2, was not tested against the DNA. TRBV1 is a pseudogene locus. The CDR3 is 18 amino acids. The CDR3 loop is CTSLDPQEREDSQETQYF. The CDR3 DNA sequence: TGCACCAGCTTGGACCCCCAGGAGCGGGAGGACTCACAAGAGACCCAGTACTTC.

The chain uses TRBV25-1 and TRBJ1-6; D is possibly TRBD1 (6 bases). Germline-derived CDR1 and CDR2 are MGHDK and SYGVNS. Trimming took 4 bases from V and 6 from J, leaving 10 bases between them. This CDR3 has 14 residues. CDR3 residues: CASSGIGGNSPLHF. The CDR3 coding sequence is TGTGCCAGCAGTGGGATAGGGGGTAATTCACCCCTCCACTTT.

The CDR3 sequence: CASSPFASGNWGSYNEQFF. Written as DNA, the CDR3 is TGTGCCAGCAGCCCTTTTGCAAGCGGGAACTGGGGCTCCTACAATGAGCAGTTCTTC. The chain joins TRBV4-2 to TRBJ2-1, with 7 bases fitting TRBD2. V lost 4 bases to trimming and J lost 0 bases; unmatched junction nucleotides: 15. This CDR3 region has 19 residues. Looked up from germline, CDR1 is LGHNA and CDR2 is YNFKEQ.

The V gene is TRBV29-1, the J gene TRBJ2-7; 9 positions match TRBD1. The germline V gene has CDR1 SQVTM and CDR2 ANQGSEA. Losses at the gene ends were 4 bases for V and 3 bases for J; bases not matched to a gene: 7. This CDR3 has 14 residues. CDR3 sequence: CSVGRDRAVYEQYF. The CDR3 nucleotides are TGCAGCGTTGGGCGGGACAGGGCTGTCTACGAGCAGTACTTC.

The V and J genes are TRBV19 and TRBJ2-2; 16 nucleotides align to TRBD2. The V gene end was trimmed by 5 bases and the J gene end by 5 bases; junction bases not matched to a gene: 8. Germline-derived CDR1 and CDR2 are LNHDA and SQIVND (reference sequence). The CDR3 has 18 residues. The chain's CDR3 is CASSGPGLAGGPTGELFF. DNA for the CDR3: TGTGCCAGTAGTGGGCCGGGACTAGCGGGAGGGCCGACCGGGGAGCTGTTTTTT.

The CDR3 nucleotides are TGTGCCAGCTCACCGGCCGCGGACACCGGGGAGCTGTTTTTT. It translates to CASSPAADTGELFF. The chain recombines TRBV18 with TRBJ2-2; D gene unclear. Deletions cut 3 bases from V and 3 bases from J, with 8 bases between. CDR1 is KGHSH and CDR2 is LQKENI in the germline V gene. The CDR3 has 14 amino acids.

The chain is built from TRBV5-4 and TRBJ1-2, with 7 bases identical to TRBD1. The trim removed 3 bases at V and 5 bases at J, leaving 13 bases unmatched. Germline lookup yields CDR1 SGHNT and CDR2 YYREEE (reference sequence). The CDR3 runs to 16 residues. CDR3 DNA: TGTGCCAGCAGCTCGGCGGGGGGACAGAGACTATATGGCTACACCTTC. Translated: CASSSAGGQRLYGYTF. Full variable domain (outside the CDR3, taken from reference TRBV5-4 and TRBJ1-2): ETGVTQSPTHLIKTRGQQVTLRCSSQSGHNTVSWYQQALGQGPQFIFQYYREEENGRGNFPPRFSGLQFPNYSSELNVNALELDDSALYLCASSSAGGQRLYGYTFGSGTRLTVV.

V and J are TRBV2 and TRBJ2-1; TRBD2 matches 11 bases. In germline, CDR1 is SNHLY, CDR2 FYNNEI. The CDR3 has 14 amino acids. V dropped 6 bases and J dropped 3; count of bases not matched to a gene: 1. The CDR3 nucleotides read TGTGCCAGCAGGACTAGCGGGAACTACAATGAGCAGTTCTTC. Residues: CASRTSGNYNEQFF. The complete variable domain, with remaining parts taken from reference TRBV2 and TRBJ2-1, reads EPEVTQTPSHQVTQMGQEVILRCVPISNHLYFYWYRQILGQKVEFLVSFYNNEISEKSEIFDDQFSVERPDGSNFTLKIRSTKLEDSAMYFCASRTSGNYNEQFFGPGTRLTVL.

V gene TRBV28 combines with J gene TRBJ1-3, with D tentatively TRBD1 (5 bases). There are 15 residues in the CDR3. V was shortened by 3 bases and J by 2 bases, with 11 bases between the two germline ends. CDR1 is MDHEN and CDR2 is SYDVKM in the germline V gene. This CDR3 is CASSFAGRPGNTIYF. The CDR3 DNA is TGTGCCAGCAGTTTTGCAGGGAGGCCTGGAAACACCATATATTTT.

Remarks on this clone: Other DNA variants within this sample encode the same CDR3. The chain employs TRBV28 and TRBJ2-3; tentatively, D is TRBD1 (5 bases). Germline CDR1 and CDR2: MDHEN and SYDVKM. The CDR3 loop spans 14 amino acids. V was pared by 6 bases and J by 0 bases, with 10 bases between. The CDR3 bases are TGTGCCAGCAGGAGTGGGGCTAGCACAGATACGCAGTATTTT. Amino acid sequence: CASRSGASTDTQYF.

The chain couples TRBV9 to TRBJ2-2, with a tentative D call TRBD2 (6 bases). The CDR3 consists of 15 residues. V lost 2 bases and J lost 4, with 12 bases in between. CDR1 is SGDLS and CDR2 is YYNGEE in the germline V gene. CDR3 nucleotides: TGTGCCAGCAGCGTTGCTAGCGTGGCCACCGGGGAGCTGTTTTTT. Protein product: CASSVASVATGELFF.

This clone has only one observation. The chain couples TRBV19 to TRBJ2-5, with D unresolved. V lost 6 bases, J lost 1 base, and 12 bases lay in between. The V gene's germline CDR1 is LNHDA and CDR2 SQIVND (reference sequence). The CDR3 length is 14 residues. CDR3 residues: CASRVGGSQETQYF. As DNA, the CDR3 is TGTGCCAGTAGGGTTGGTGGTAGCCAAGAGACCCAGTACTTC.

The V gene is TRBV7-2, the J gene TRBJ1-3, with TRBD1 matching over 8 bases. The V segment lost 3 bases and the J segment 2 bases; nucleotides outside the gene matches: 0. CDR3 size: 14 residues. Germline CDR1 and CDR2: SGHTA and FQGNSA. The CDR3 sequence is CASSLDRAGNTIYF. In nucleotides, the CDR3 is TGTGCCAGCAGCTTGGACAGGGCTGGAAACACCATATATTTT.

V usage is TRBV2 and J usage is TRBJ2-7, with 11 bases that match TRBD2. CDR3 length: 17 residues. From germline, CDR1 is SNHLY and CDR2 FYNNEI. Losses at the gene ends were 3 bases for V and 8 bases for J; bases not matched to a gene: 15. The CDR3 region has the DNA TGTGCCAGCAGTGAGGTGCTAGCGGGAGGAATCCCCTCCCAGCAGTACTTC. Translation: CASSEVLAGGIPSQQYF.

This chain joins TRBV5-4 and TRBJ1-1, with TRBD1 as a possible D gene (5 bases). Trimming stripped 1 base from V and 1 base from J, with 8 bases between. Germline-derived CDR1 and CDR2 are SGHNT and YYREEE (reference sequence). CDR3 size: 14 residues. The CDR3 loop reads CASSLTGRNTEAFF. CDR3 DNA: TGTGCCAGCAGCTTGACAGGCAGGAACACTGAAGCTTTCTTT.

CDR3 residues: CASSRTSGYNYEQYF. CDR3 sequence (DNA): TGCGCCAGCAGCCGGACTAGCGGGTACAACTACGAGCAGTACTTC. V gene TRBV5-1 combines with J gene TRBJ2-7; 11 bases are shared with TRBD2. CDR1 is SGHRS, CDR2 YFSETQ, per germline. V was clipped by 4 bases and J by 3 bases; unmatched bases: 6. This CDR3 comprises 15 residues. Complete variable domain (other parts from reference TRBV5-1 and TRBJ2-7): KAGVTQTPRYLIKTRGQQVTLSCSPISGHRSVSWYQQTPGQGLQFLFEYFSETQRNKGNFPGRFSGRQFSNSRSEMNVSTLELGDSALYLCASSRTSGYNYEQYFGPGTRLTVT.

The chain couples TRBV5-4 to TRBJ2-5; 7 bases line up with TRBD1. CDR1 is SGHNT and CDR2 is YYREEE in the germline V gene (reference sequence). Germline trimming cut 3 bases from V and 3 bases from J; bases unmatched to any gene: 5. This CDR3 contains 14 residues. CDR3 sequence: CASSSPQGEETQYF. The DNA of the CDR3 is TGTGCCAGCAGCTCGCCCCAGGGGGAAGAGACCCAGTACTTC.

This chain connects TRBV5-1 to TRBJ2-7, with 12 bases fitting TRBD2. J lost 3 bases, V lost 0 bases, and 1 base had no gene match. The CDR3 runs to 15 residues. Germline lookup yields CDR1 SGHRS and CDR2 YFSETQ. The CDR3 loop reads CASSLGLAGDYEQYF. CDR3 DNA sequence: TGCGCCAGCAGCTTGGGACTAGCGGGAGACTACGAGCAGTACTTC.

This clone has only one observation. The J gene is TRBJ2-5, the V gene TRBV5-6, with 8 bases lining up with TRBD2. The CDR3 is 16 residues long. Germline trimming cut 4 bases from V and 4 bases from J; bases unmatched to any gene: 12. Germline V gene data show CDR1 as SGHDT and CDR2 as YYEEEE. The CDR3 sequence is CASSQDRGGLAETQYF. The CDR3 DNA sequence: TGTGCCAGCAGCCAAGACCGGGGGGGGCTCGCAGAGACCCAGTACTTC. Full variable domain (missing parts from reference TRBV5-6 and TRBJ2-5): DAGVTQSPTHLIKTRGQQVTLRCSPKSGHDTVSWYQQALGQGPQFIFQYYEEEERQRGNFPDRFSGHQFPNYSSELNVNALLLGDSALYLCASSQDRGGLAETQYFGPGTRLLVL.

The genes are TRBV7-6 and TRBJ1-1; TRBD1 might be the D (5 bases). Germline assignment: CDR1 SGHVS and CDR2 FNYEAQ. The CDR3 sequence is 13 residues long. Trimming left V 3 bases short and J 6 bases short, with 11 bases between. The CDR3 protein is CASSLTGGAEAFF. Here the CDR3 DNA reads TGTGCCAGCAGCTTGACGGGGGGTGCTGAAGCTTTCTTT. The entire variable domain, with the rest obtained from reference TRBV7-6 and TRBJ1-1, is as follows: GAGVSQSPRYKVTKRGQDVALRCDPISGHVSLYWYRQALGQGPEFLTYFNYEAQQDKSGLPNDRFSAERPEGSISTLTIQRTEQRDSAMYRCASSLTGGAEAFFGQGTRLTVV.

The DNA of the CDR3 is TGTGCCAGCACCCTGGCCCGGACAGTTAATCAGCCCCAGCATTTT. Translation: CASTLARTVNQPQHF. The genes are TRBV6-6 and TRBJ1-5; TRBD1 might be the D (6 bases). Germline assignment: CDR1 MNHNY and CDR2 SVGAGI (reference sequence). V was pared by 7 bases and J by 4 bases, with 17 bases between. The length of the CDR3 is 15 residues.

This clone was picked up a small number of times. The rearrangement uses TRBV15 and TRBJ1-4, with 8 bases aligning to TRBD1. The CDR3 contains 17 residues. From germline, CDR1 is LNHNV and CDR2 YYDKDF (reference sequence). With V trimmed by 2 bases and J by 7 bases, 12 bases remained unmatched. The CDR3 DNA sequence: TGTGCCACCAGCAGAAAACCACACGAAGACAGGGGTGAAAAACTGTTTTTT. Translating it yields CATSRKPHEDRGEKLFF. The variable domain in full, completed from reference TRBV15 and TRBJ1-4, reads DAMVIQNPRYQVTQFGKPVTLSCSQTLNHNVMYWYQQKSSQAPKLLFHYYDKDFNNEADTPDNFQSRRPNTSFCFLDIRSPGLGDTAMYLCATSRKPHEDRGEKLFFGSGTQLSVL.

This rearrangement joins TRBV6-6 to TRBJ2-3; 8 bases match TRBD1. The junction had 5 bases not matched to a gene; V was cut back by 5 bases and J by 1 base. Germline V gene lookup returns CDR1 MNHNY and CDR2 SVGAGI (reference sequence). The CDR3 runs to 15 residues. CDR3 in amino acids: CASSGPGQGTDTQYF. In DNA, the CDR3 is TGTGCCAGCAGTGGACCGGGACAGGGCACAGATACGCAGTATTTT.